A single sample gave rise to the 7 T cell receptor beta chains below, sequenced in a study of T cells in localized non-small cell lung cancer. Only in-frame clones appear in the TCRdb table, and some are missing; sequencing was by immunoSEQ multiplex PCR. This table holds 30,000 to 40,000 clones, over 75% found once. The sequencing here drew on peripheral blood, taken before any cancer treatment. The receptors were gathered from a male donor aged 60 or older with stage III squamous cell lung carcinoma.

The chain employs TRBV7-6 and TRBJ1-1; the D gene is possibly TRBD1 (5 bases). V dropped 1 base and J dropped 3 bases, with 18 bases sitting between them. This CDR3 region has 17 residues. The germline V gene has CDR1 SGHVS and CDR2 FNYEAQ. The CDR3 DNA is TGTGCCAGCAGCTTAGTCATGGGGCAGGGCCAGGACACTGAAGCTTTCTTT. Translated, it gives CASSLVMGQGQDTEAFF. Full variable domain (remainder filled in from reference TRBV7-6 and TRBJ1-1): GAGVSQSPRYKVTKRGQDVALRCDPISGHVSLYWYRQALGQGPEFLTYFNYEAQQDKSGLPNDRFSAERPEGSISTLTIQRTEQRDSAMYRCASSLVMGQGQDTEAFFGQGTRLTVV.

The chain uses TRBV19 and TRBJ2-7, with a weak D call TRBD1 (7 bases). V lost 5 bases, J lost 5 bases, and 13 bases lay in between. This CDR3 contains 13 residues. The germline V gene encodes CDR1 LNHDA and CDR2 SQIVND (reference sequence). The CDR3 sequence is CASSVLRGDEQYF. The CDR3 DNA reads TGTGCCAGTAGTGTTCTCAGGGGGGACGAGCAGTACTTC.

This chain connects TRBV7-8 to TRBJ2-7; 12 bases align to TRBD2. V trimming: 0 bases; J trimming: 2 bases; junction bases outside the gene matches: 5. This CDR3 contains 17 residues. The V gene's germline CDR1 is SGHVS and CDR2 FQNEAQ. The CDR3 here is CASSLALSSGGAYEQYF. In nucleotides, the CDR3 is TGTGCCAGCAGCTTAGCGCTCTCTAGCGGGGGGGCCTACGAGCAGTACTTC.

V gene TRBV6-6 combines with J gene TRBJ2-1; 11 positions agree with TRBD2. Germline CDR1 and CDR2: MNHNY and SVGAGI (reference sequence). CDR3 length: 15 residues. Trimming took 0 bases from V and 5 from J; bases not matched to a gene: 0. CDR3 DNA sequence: TGTGCCAGCAGTTACTCTAGCGGGGGGGACAATGAGCAGTTCTTC. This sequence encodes CASSYSSGGDNEQFF.

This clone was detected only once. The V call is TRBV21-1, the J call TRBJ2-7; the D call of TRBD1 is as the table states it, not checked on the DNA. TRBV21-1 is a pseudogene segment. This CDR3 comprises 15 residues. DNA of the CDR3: TGTGCCAGCAGCCGGCGAGGGGACAGCGCCTACGAGCAGTACTTC. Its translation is CASSRRGDSAYEQYF.

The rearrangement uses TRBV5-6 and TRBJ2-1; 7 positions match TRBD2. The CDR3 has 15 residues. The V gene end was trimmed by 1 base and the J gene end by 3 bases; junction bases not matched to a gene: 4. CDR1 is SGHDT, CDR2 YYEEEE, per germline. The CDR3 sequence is CASSLYGGNYNEQFF. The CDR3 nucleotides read TGTGCCAGCAGCTTGTACGGGGGGAACTACAATGAGCAGTTCTTC.

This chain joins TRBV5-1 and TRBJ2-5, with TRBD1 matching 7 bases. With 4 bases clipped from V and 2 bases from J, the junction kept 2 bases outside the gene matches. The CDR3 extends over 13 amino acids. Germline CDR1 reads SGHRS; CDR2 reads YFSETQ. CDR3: CASSTGQQETQYF. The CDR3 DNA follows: TGCGCCAGCAGCACGGGACAGCAAGAGACCCAGTACTTC.